This T cell receptor (beta chain) derives from a study of blood T cell repertoires in COVID-19. Study information: Samples came from the United States, Italy and Spain, spanning acute and convalescent COVID-19.

Methods used by the authors: Reference gene primer amplification yielded estimated nucleated cell counts. Assay used: immunoSEQ multiplex PCR; TCRdb lists only in-frame clones, some missing. The V and J calls and clone size come from that table; D and trimming were worked out from the DNA. The sample has approximately 210,000 clones; around 95% are singletons. It was during active infection that Seattle patients were enrolled and then longitudinally followed. This CDR3 contains 14 residues. Trimming took 5 bases from V and 3 from J; bases not matched to a gene: 6. The germline V gene has CDR1 KGHSH and CDR2 LQKENI.

This sequence originates from a young man with COVID-19, enrolled during active disease. V and J are TRBV18 and TRBJ1-1; 7 nucleotides line up with TRBD1. The sequencing sample was made of peripheral blood. For the CDR3, the DNA is TGTGCCAGCTCATCACGCGGGACAGACACTGAAGCTTTCTTT. It translates to CASSSRGTDTEAFF.